Listed below are T cell receptor beta chains from one sample, sequenced in a study of T cells in Graves' hyperthyroidism and ophthalmopathy. Each CDR3 protein gets one entry after TCRdb re-called the multiplex PCR reads with MiXCR. Of almost 600,000 distinct CDR3 sequences listed, about 15% are singletons. Sequenced material: blood. The receptor source for this set is a woman aged 25 to 39 with Graves' hyperthyroidism that later progressed to Graves' ophthalmopathy. The CDR3 runs from the conserved cysteine through the conserved F or W. Each record gives: V gene, clone size, J gene, D gene, CDR3 length, CDR3 DNA, CDR3 protein. A D gene is named only where the DNA matches it firmly. Not every row has a clone size; where given, it reads once, few, many or a size class.

>TRBV29-1|many|TRBJ2-5|.|13
TGCAGCGTTGATCCGGGACAACAAGAGACCCAGTACTTC
CSVDPGQQETQYF
>TRBV28|.|TRBJ1-4|.|14
TGTGCCAGCAGTTTGCGGAGTGTCAATGAAAAACTGTTTTTT
CASSLRSVNEKLFF
>TRBV27|.|TRBJ1-2|.|13
TGTGCCAGCAGTTCCATCCAGCGGTATGGCTACACCTTC
CASSSIQRYGYTF
>TRBV28|many|TRBJ2-7|.|12
TGTGCCAGCAGTTTACCCCAGGGCGAGCAGTACTTC
CASSLPQGEQYF
>TRBV11-2|.|TRBJ1-1|.|15
TGTACCAGCAGCTTATACGGACATATGAACACTGAAGCTTTCTTT
CTSSLYGHMNTEAFF
>TRBV5-4|.|TRBJ2-1|.|16
TGTGCCAGCAGCTTGGCGTCTAGTGGGGCCCTGTATGAGCAGTTCTTC
CASSLASSGALYEQFF
>TRBV12-3/TRBV12-4|many|TRBJ1-2|.|14
TGTGCCAGCAGTTTCGATGGGTTTTCTTCTGGCTACACCTTC
CASSFDGFSSGYTF
>TRBV20-1|.|TRBJ2-7|.|16
TGCAGTGCTACTATGGGGGCTGCCTCCTTCCCCTACGAGCAGTACTTC
CSATMGAASFPYEQYF
>TRBV24-1|.|TRBJ2-2|.|15
TGTGCCACCAGTGATTCACTAACCAGGGCCGGGGAGCTGTTTTTT
CATSDSLTRAGELFF
>TRBV24-1|many|TRBJ1-5|TRBD1|15
TGTGCCACCAGTGACGGACAGGGGGCAAGTCAGCCCCAGCATTTT
CATSDGQGASQPQHF
>TRBV12-3/TRBV12-4|many|TRBJ2-3|.|15
TGTGCCAGCAGTCCGGGACTTACTAGCACAGATACGCAGTATTTT
CASSPGLTSTDTQYF
>TRBV27|.|TRBJ2-1|TRBD2|15
TGTGCCAGCAGTGAGGGACTAGCGAGTTTTTATGAGCAGTTCTTC
CASSEGLASFYEQFF
>TRBV12-3/TRBV12-4|many|TRBJ2-7|.|11
TGTGCCAGCAGGGTCCACTACGAGCAGTACTTC
CASRVHYEQYF
>TRBV19|.|TRBJ2-2|TRBD2|15
TGTGCCAGTAGTAACAGCGGGAGATGGACCGGGGAGCTGTTTTTT
CASSNSGRWTGELFF
>TRBV5-1|.|TRBJ2-5|TRBD1|15
TGCGCCAGCAGCCGACAGGGGGCGCGTTCAGAGACCCAGTACTTC
CASSRQGARSETQYF
>TRBV2|many|TRBJ2-3|TRBD2|16
TGTGCCAGCAGACGAGGACTAGCGGGAGCCACAGATACGCAGTATTTT
CASRRGLAGATDTQYF
>TRBV2|many|TRBJ2-5|.|14
TGTGCCAGCAGTGAAAGGGACAGCGGGGAGACCCAGTACTTC
CASSERDSGETQYF
>TRBV28|many|TRBJ1-4|.|15
TGTGCCAGCAGCTCCGGACGGTCCACGAATGAAAAACTGTTTTTT
CASSSGRSTNEKLFF
>TRBV3-1|many|TRBJ2-1|.|12
TGTGCCAGCAGCCTCCCGCCGGGTGAGCAGTTCTTC
CASSLPPGEQFF
>TRBV6-1|.|TRBJ2-7|TRBD2|17
TGTGCCAGCAGCGAAGCCGGGACTACCTTAGGCTACTACGAGCAGTACTTC
CASSEAGTTLGYYEQYF
>TRBV19|.|TRBJ1-2|TRBD1|16
TGTGCCTCCAATCGGGGAATGGGACAGATAAACTATGGCTACACCTTC
CASNRGMGQINYGYTF
>TRBV3-1|many|TRBJ1-1|.|14
TGTGCCAGCAGCCGATTTGACGGAAACACTGAAGCTTTCTTT
CASSRFDGNTEAFF
>TRBV4-1|few|TRBJ2-7|.|13
TGCGCCAGCAGCCAACGTATAGGCTACGAGCAGTACTTC
CASSQRIGYEQYF
>TRBV7-9|few|TRBJ1-2|.|15
TGTGCCAGCAGCTACACCCCTGGCGGGGAAGATGGCTACACCTTC
CASSYTPGGEDGYTF
>TRBV10-3|few|TRBJ1-2|TRBD1|15
TGTGCCATCAGTGACGTACAGGGGATGAACTATGGCTACACCTTC
CAISDVQGMNYGYTF
>TRBV27|many|TRBJ2-2|TRBD1|15
TGTGCCAGCAGGAGGACAGGGGGCGGAACCGGGGAGCTGTTTTTT
CASRRTGGGTGELFF
>TRBV9|.|TRBJ2-7|.|13
TGTGCCAGCAGCGTAGAGGGTGGCGGGGAGCAGTACTTC
CASSVEGGGEQYF
>TRBV7-2|many|TRBJ2-6|.|15
TGTGCCAGCAGCCTTCTGGGGGCTGGGGCCAACGTCCTGACTTTC
CASSLLGAGANVLTF
>TRBV20-1|many|TRBJ2-1|.|14
TGCAGTGCTCGGACTTTTAGAGAGAACAATGAGCAGTTCTTC
CSARTFRENNEQFF
>TRBV20-1|few|TRBJ1-1|.|11
TGCAGTGCCACGGAGGGGGGTACGGCTTTCTTT
CSATEGGTAFF
>TRBV11-3|many|TRBJ2-2|TRBD2|17
TGTGCCAGCAGCCCCCGAGGCCCTAGCGGAGGGACCGGGGAGCTGTTTTTT
CASSPRGPSGGTGELFF
>TRBV7-6|many|TRBJ2-1|TRBD1|15
TGTGCCAGCAGCACGGGACAGGGGACCTACAATGAGCAGTTCTTC
CASSTGQGTYNEQFF
>TRBV18|many|TRBJ2-5|.|13
TGTGCCAGCTCACCAGGGCAGCTAGAGACCCAGTACTTC
CASSPGQLETQYF
>TRBV4-1|few|TRBJ1-6|.|15
TGCGCCAGCAGCCAAGGAATGGCCTATAATTCACCCCTCCACTTT
CASSQGMAYNSPLHF
>TRBV27|many|TRBJ2-5|.|13
TGTGCCAGCAGTAATCGAGGTTGGGAGACCCAGTACTTC
CASSNRGWETQYF
>TRBV3-1|.|TRBJ1-3|.|16
TGTGCCAGCAGCCCCCGAGGACCTGAGCCTGGAAACACCATATATTTT
CASSPRGPEPGNTIYF
>TRBV4-2|many|TRBJ2-1|.|12
TGTGCCAGCAGCCAAGAAAGGGAGGAGCAGTTCTTC
CASSQEREEQFF
>TRBV4-1|few|TRBJ2-3|TRBD1|17
TGCGCCAGCAGCCAAGAACTCAGGACAGGGGGATCAGATACGCAGTATTTT
CASSQELRTGGSDTQYF
>TRBV10-3|few|TRBJ2-1|.|17
TGTGCCATCAGTGATATTGCGGGGCAGAGCTCCTACAATGGGCAGTTCTTC
CAISDIAGQSSYNGQFF
>TRBV7-9|many|TRBJ2-1|TRBD2|16
TGTGCCAGCAGCTCCCATCAGCGGGACTCCTACAATGAGCAGTTCTTC
CASSSHQRDSYNEQFF
>TRBV15|.|TRBJ2-7|TRBD2|15
TGTGCCACCAGCACTACGGGACTAGCGGGAGCCGAGCAGTACTTC
CATSTTGLAGAEQYF
>TRBV28|many|TRBJ2-3|.|14
TGTGCCAGCAGTTTAAGGACAAATTTTAATACGCAGTATTTT
CASSLRTNFNTQYF